This TCR beta chain was captured by sequencing in a study of PD-1 blockade in classical Hodgkin lymphoma. Following autologous stem cell transplantation, relapse occurred in every patient, and exposure to brentuximab vedotin varied. TCRdb keeps only in-frame clones here, not all; method: immunoSEQ multiplex PCR. The sample yields 50,000 or so clones, 85% to 95% seen once. The CDR3 consists of 17 residues. From germline, CDR1 is SEHNR and CDR2 FQNEAQ (reference sequence). V was trimmed by 5 bases and J by 0 bases, leaving 16 bases between them. Study-level points and caveats: Reported baseline diversity: healthy donors highest, relapsed/refractory patients lowest.

As regards this clone: The antigen is unknown.

The clonotype originates from a human donor with classical Hodgkin lymphoma. Specimen: peripheral blood mononuclear cells (PBMCs), collected before the second cycle of nivolumab. This sequence joins TRBV7-9 and TRBJ2-2; D remains unclear. The CDR3 DNA reads TGTGCCAGCAGCGTCGATATAGTCGGAACGAACACCGGGGAGCTGTTTTTT. Protein product: CASSVDIVGTNTGELFF.